This T cell receptor (beta chain) was recovered during a study of identical twins. Study-wide results and caveats: Beta out-of-frame sequences showed weaker excess sharing between twins.

Template switching created a universal primer site, and the cDNA included unique molecular identifiers. TCRdb re-derived calls from the 5' RACE reads in MiXCR, one entry per CDR3 protein. Among fewer than 650,000 distinct CDR3 sequences listed, less than 9% were seen once. Worth noting for this clonotype: Its target is unknown.

This CDR3 has 16 amino acids. Germline loops: CDR1 LNHDA, CDR2 SQIVND (reference sequence). The ends were cut back, 5 bases at V and 4 bases at J, with 18 bases in the middle. The same specimen was also included in a second study, on yellow fever vaccine responses in identical twins.

The receptor was derived from a woman aged 18 to 35 in good health. Specimen: PBMCs. The rearrangement joins TRBV19 to TRBJ2-1, with D maybe TRBD2 (6 bases). The CDR3 loop is CASSPNRLVGYNEQFF. CDR3 nucleotide sequence: TGTGCCAGTAGTCCTAACCGACTAGTCGGGTACAATGAGCAGTTCTTC.